The sequence of this T cell receptor (beta chain) was determined in a study of cytomegalovirus exposure and HLA in healthy donors. General observations from the study: A later analysis showed TCR association rates differing by HLA locus, peaking at DRB1 and lowest at HLA-C.

Unmatched junction bases numbered 5, after V lost 4 bases and J lost 9 bases. Germline CDR1 reads MNHNS; CDR2 reads SASEGT. The CDR3 is 12 amino acids. PCR employed 60 Vbeta and 13 Jbeta primers. Only in-frame clones appear in the TCRdb table, and some are missing; sequencing was by immunoSEQ multiplex PCR. The data contain 90,000 to 100,000 clones, around 84% of them seen just once; the ten biggest clones take up over 2%. As to this clone: Its antigen remains unknown.

The sequencing sample was made of PBMCs. The sequence derives from a man aged 18 to 30 in good health and CMV-seronegative. The chain recombines TRBV6-1 with TRBJ2-7; 8 bases map to TRBD1. The CDR3 loop reads CASSVTGGGQYF. CDR3 DNA sequence: TGTGCCAGCAGTGTCACAGGGGGAGGGCAGTACTTC.